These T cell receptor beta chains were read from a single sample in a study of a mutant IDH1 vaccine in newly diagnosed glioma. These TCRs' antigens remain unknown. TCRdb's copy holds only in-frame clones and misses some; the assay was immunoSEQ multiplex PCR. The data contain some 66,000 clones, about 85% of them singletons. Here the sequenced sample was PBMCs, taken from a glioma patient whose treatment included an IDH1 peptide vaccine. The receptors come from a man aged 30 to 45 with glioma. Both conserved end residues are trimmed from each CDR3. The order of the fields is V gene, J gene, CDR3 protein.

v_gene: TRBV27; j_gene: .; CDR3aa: ASRRGGYYEQY
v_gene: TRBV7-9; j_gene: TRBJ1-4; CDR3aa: ASSPSGQDNEKLF
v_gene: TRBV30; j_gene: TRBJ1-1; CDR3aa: AMIAVNTEAF
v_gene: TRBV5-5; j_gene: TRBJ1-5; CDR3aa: ASSLGDDYQPQH
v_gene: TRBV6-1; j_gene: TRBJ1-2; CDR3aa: ASHPSQGAGGGYT
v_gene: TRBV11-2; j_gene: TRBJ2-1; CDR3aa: ASSHLLGGNEQF
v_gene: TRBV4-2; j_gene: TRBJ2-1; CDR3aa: ASSHDSGTGTGQF
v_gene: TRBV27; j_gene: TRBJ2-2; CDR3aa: ASTYRGAVNTGELF
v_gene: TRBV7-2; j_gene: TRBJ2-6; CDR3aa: ASSSKGGSSGANVLT
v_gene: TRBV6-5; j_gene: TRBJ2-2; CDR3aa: ASSYGGNTGELF
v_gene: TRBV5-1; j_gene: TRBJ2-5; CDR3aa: ASKTQGRETQY
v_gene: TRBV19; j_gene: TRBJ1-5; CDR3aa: ASSIMGTASQPQH
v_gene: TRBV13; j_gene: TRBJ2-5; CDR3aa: ASSLRGSRGRSSAPREETQY
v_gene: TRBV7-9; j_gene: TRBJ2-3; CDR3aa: ASTPPGVGDTQY
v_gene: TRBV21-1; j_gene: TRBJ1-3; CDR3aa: ASSRDRGPRNTIY
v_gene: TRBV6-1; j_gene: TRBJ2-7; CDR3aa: ASSRPPYEQY
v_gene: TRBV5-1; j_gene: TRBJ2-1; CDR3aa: ASSVDRANEQF
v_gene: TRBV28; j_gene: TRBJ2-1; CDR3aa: ASMVWDKAYNEQF
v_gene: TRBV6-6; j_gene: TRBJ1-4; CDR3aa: ASSYPGTGQGLF
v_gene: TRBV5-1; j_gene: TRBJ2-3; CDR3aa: ASGTGGTDTQY
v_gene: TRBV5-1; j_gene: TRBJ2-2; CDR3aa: ASRLGPSGELF
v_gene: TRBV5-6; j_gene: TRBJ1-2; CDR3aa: ASSLGQGVGYT
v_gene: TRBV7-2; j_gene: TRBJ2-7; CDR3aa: ASIQGPSSYEQY
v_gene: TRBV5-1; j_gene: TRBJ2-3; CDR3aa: ASSFNPGQGRDTQY
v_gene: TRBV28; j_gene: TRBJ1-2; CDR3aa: ASSSRGGGDYGYT
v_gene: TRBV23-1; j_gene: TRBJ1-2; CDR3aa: ASSRAHGYT
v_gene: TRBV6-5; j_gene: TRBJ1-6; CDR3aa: ASTGKGKRNSPLH
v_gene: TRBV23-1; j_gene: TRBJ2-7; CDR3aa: ASSFRDRGTGEQY
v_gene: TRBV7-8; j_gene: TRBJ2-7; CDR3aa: ASSLRRDRSYEQY
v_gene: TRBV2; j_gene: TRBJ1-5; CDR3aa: ASSDRQGKQPQH
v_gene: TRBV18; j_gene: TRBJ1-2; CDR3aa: ASSQGQGGYGYT
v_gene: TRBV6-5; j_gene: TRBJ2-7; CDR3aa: ASSYSPGGSSYEQY
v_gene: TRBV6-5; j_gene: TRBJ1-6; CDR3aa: ASGALGWPLH
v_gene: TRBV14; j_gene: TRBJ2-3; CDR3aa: ASREGSTDTQY
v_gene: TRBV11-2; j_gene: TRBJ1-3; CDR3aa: ASSPPTGPGNTIY
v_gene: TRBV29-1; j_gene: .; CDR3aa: SVPGQNLYEQY
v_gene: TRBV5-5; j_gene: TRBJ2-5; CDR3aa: ASSLTRETQY
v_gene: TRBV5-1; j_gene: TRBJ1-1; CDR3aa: ASSFPDGMTEAF
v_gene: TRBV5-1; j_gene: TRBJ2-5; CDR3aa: ASSPGTGVQETQY
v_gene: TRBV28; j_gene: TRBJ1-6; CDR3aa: ASSLFLTGGSSPLH
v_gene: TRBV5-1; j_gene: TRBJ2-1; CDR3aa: ASRLTSGGEQF
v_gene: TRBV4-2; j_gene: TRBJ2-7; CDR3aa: ASSPGLAEQY
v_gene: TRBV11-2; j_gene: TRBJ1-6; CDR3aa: ASSSPQGQANSPLH
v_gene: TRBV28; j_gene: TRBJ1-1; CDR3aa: ASSSPDGRVTEAF
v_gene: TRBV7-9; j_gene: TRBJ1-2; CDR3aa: ASSILGTEVRDGYT
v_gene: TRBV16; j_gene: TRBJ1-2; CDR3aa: ASSQNRGSGAGYT
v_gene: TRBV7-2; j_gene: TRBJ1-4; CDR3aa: ASSLRQGPGEKLF